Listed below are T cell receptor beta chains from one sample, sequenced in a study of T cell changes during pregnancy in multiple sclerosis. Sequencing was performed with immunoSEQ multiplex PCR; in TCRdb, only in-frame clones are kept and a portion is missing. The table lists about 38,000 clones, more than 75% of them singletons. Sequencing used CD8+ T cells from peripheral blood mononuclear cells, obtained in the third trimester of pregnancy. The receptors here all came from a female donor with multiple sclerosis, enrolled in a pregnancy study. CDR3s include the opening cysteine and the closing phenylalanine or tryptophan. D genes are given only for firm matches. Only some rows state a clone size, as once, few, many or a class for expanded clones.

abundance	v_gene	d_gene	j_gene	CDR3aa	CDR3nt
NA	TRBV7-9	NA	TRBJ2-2	CASSPGTWNTGELFF	TGTGCCAGCAGCCCCGGGACATGGAACACCGGGGAGCTGTTTTTT
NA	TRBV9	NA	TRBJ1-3	CASSVDGGSGNTIYF	TGTGCCAGCAGCGTTGACGGAGGGTCGGGAAACACCATATATTTT
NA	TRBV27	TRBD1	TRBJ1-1	CASSFRDRVRTEAFF	TGTGCCAGCAGTTTTAGGGACAGGGTAAGAACTGAAGCTTTCTTT
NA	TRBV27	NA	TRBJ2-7	CASSESPLRYEQYF	TGTGCCAGCAGCGAATCACCCCTCCGGTACGAGCAGTACTTC
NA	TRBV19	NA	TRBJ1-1	CASIGGYTEAFF	TGTGCCAGTATCGGGGGGTACACTGAAGCTTTCTTT
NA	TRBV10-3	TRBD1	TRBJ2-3	CAISEYRTGTDTQYF	TGTGCCATCAGTGAGTACCGGACAGGAACAGATACGCAGTATTTT
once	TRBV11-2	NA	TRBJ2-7	CASSSGGYEQYF	TGTGCCAGCAGCTCCGGGGGCTACGAGCAGTACTTC
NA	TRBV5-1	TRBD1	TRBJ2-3	CASSHRDRGQTDTQYF	TGCGCCAGCAGCCACCGGGACAGGGGGCAAACAGATACGCAGTATTTT
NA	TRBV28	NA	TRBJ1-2	CASSLVRDYGYTF	TGTGCCAGCAGTTTGGTCCGGGACTATGGCTACACCTTC
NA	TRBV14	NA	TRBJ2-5	CASSFPGLQETQYF	TGTGCCAGCAGCTTTCCGGGACTCCAAGAGACCCAGTACTTC
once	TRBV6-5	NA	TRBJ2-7	CASAPQMTYEQYF	TGTGCCAGCGCACCGCAGATGACCTACGAGCAGTACTTC
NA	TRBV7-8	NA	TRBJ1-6	CASSSTAGINSPLHF	TGTGCCAGCAGCTCCACGGCGGGGATAAATTCACCCCTCCACTTT
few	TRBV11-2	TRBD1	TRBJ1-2	CASSPDRGHGYTF	TGTGCCAGCAGCCCGGACAGGGGGCATGGCTACACCTTC
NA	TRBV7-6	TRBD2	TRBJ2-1	CASSPSTGGSSYNEQFF	TGTGCCAGCAGCCCCAGCACGGGGGGAAGCTCCTACAATGAGCAGTTCTTC
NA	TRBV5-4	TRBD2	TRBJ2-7	CASSPGGGYYEQYF	TGTGCCAGCAGCCCCGGGGGGGGCTACTACGAGCAGTACTTC
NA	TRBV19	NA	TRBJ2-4	CASSIDRESSNIQYF	TGTGCCAGTAGTATAGATAGGGAGAGCTCCAACATTCAGTACTTC
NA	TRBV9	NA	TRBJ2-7	CASSVGRSSYEQYF	TGTGCCAGCAGCGTAGGGCGGAGCTCCTACGAGCAGTACTTC
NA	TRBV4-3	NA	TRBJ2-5	CASSQSNAGAGETQYF	TGCGCCAGCAGCCAATCTAATGCGGGGGCAGGAGAGACCCAGTACTTC
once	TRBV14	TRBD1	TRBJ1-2	CASSQVQGALPNYGYTF	TGTGCCAGCAGCCAAGTTCAGGGGGCCCTCCCTAACTATGGCTACACCTTC
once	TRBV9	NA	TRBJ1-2	CASSESGHPNYGYTF	TGTGCCAGCAGCGAGTCGGGACACCCTAACTATGGCTACACCTTC
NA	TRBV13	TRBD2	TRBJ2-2	CASSLTSGGSYTGELFF	TGTGCCAGCAGCTTAACTAGCGGGGGGAGTTACACCGGGGAGCTGTTTTTT
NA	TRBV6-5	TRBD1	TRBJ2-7	CASSRQGGKGEQYF	TGTGCCAGCAGCCGACAGGGGGGAAAGGGCGAGCAGTACTTC
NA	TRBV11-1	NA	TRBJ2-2	CASSPYGGTRATGELFF	TGTGCCAGCAGCCCCTACGGGGGGACAAGGGCCACCGGGGAGCTGTTTTTT
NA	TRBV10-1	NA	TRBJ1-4	CASSESMEKLFF	TGCGCCAGCAGTGAGTCCATGGAAAAACTGTTTTTT
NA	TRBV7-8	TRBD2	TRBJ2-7	CASRPGGSRYEQYF	TGTGCCAGCCGCCCGGGGGGGTCCCGCTACGAGCAGTACTTC
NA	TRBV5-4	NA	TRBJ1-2	CASSLPPGMNYGYTF	TGTGCCAGCAGCTTGCCTCCGGGTATGAACTATGGCTACACCTTC
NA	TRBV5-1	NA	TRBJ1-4	CASGEEGVEVEKLFF	TGCGCCAGCGGTGAGGAAGGGGTGGAAGTTGAAAAACTGTTTTTT
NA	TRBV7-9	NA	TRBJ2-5	CASSFRAGVLETQYF	TGTGCCAGCAGCTTCCGGGCAGGGGTTTTAGAGACCCAGTACTTC
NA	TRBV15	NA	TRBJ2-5	CATSRGGLQETQYF	TGTGCCACCAGCAGAGGTGGCCTGCAAGAGACCCAGTACTTC
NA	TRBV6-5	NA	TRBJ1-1	CASSYQRQCEAFF	TGTGCCAGCAGTTACCAGAGACAGTGCGAAGCTTTCTTT
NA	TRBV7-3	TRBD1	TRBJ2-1	CASSLHPDREYDNEQFF	TGTGCCAGCAGCCTCCACCCTGACAGGGAGTACGACAATGAGCAGTTCTTC
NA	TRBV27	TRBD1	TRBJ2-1	CASTPRDRDYNEQFF	TGTGCCAGCACCCCCCGGGACAGGGACTACAATGAGCAGTTCTTC
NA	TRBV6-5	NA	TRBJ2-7	CASSYSTSYEQYF	TGTGCCAGCAGTTACTCCACTTCGTACGAGCAGTACTTC
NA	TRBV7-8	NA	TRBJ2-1	CASSLGASLYNEQFF	TGTGCCAGCAGCTTAGGCGCTAGTTTGTACAATGAGCAGTTCTTC
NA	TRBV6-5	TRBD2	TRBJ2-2	CASSSVVGEGTGELFF	TGTGCCAGCAGTTCGGTGGTCGGGGAGGGCACCGGGGAGCTGTTTTTT
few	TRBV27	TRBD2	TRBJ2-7	CASSPRAGRAYEQYF	TGTGCCAGCAGTCCCCGAGCGGGGCGAGCCTACGAGCAGTACTTC
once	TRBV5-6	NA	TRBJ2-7	CASSLWRESREQYF	TGTGCCAGCAGCTTGTGGAGGGAGTCCCGCGAGCAGTACTTC
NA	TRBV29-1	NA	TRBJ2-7	CSGLAGSYEQYF	TGCAGCGGTCTAGCAGGCTCCTACGAGCAGTACTTC
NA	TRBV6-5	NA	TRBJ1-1	CASSSQGTTEAFF	TGTGCCAGCAGTTCCCAGGGGACCACTGAAGCTTTCTTT
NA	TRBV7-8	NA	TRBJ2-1	CASSLLSQEQFF	TGTGCCAGCAGCTTACTCTCACAAGAGCAGTTCTTC
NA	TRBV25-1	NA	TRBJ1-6	CASSESRYNSPLHF	TGTGCCAGCAGTGAATCCCGCTATAATTCACCCCTCCACTTT
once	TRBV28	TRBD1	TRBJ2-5	CASSFATGGQYF	TGTGCCAGCAGTTTCGCCACAGGGGGTCAGTACTTC